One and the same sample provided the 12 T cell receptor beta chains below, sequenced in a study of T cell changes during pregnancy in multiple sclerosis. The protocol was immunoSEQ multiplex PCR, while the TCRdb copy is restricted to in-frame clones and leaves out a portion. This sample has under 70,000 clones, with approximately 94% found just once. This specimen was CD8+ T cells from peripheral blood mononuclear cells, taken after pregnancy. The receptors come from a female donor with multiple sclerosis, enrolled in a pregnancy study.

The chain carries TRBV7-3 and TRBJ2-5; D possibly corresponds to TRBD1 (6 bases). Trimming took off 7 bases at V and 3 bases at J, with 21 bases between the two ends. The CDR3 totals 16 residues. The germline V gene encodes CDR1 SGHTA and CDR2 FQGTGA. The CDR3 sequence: CASTHFVGGVEETQYF. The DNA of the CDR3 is TGTGCCAGCACCCACTTCGTAGGGGGAGTAGAAGAGACCCAGTACTTC.

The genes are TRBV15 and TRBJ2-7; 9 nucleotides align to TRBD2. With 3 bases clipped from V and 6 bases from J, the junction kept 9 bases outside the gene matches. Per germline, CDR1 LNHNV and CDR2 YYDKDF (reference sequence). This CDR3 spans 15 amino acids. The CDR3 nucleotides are TGTGCCACCAGCAGTTGGCGGGAGGGGTCGGCCGAGCAGTACTTC. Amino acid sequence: CATSSWREGSAEQYF.

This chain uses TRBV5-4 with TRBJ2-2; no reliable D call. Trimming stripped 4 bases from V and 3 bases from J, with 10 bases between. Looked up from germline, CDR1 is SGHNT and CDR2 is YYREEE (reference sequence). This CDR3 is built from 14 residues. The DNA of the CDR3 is TGTGCCAGCAGCCTCAGTTTGGACACCGGGGAGCTGTTTTTT. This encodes CASSLSLDTGELFF. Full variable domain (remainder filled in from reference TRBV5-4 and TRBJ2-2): ETGVTQSPTHLIKTRGQQVTLRCSSQSGHNTVSWYQQALGQGPQFIFQYYREEENGRGNFPPRFSGLQFPNYSSELNVNALELDDSALYLCASSLSLDTGELFFGEGSRLTVL.

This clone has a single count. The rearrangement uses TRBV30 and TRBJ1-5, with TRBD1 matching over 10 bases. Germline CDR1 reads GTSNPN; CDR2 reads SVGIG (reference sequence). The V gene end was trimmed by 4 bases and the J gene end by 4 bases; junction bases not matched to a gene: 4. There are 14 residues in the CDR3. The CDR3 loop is CAWNQGQGNQPQHF. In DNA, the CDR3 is TGTGCCTGGAACCAGGGACAGGGGAATCAGCCCCAGCATTTT.

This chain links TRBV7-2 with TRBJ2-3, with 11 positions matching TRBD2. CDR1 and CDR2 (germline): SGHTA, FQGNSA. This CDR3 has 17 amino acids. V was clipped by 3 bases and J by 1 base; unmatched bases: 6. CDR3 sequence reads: CASSFVLAGVGTDTQYF. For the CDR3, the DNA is TGTGCCAGCAGCTTTGTACTAGCGGGAGTTGGCACAGATACGCAGTATTTT.

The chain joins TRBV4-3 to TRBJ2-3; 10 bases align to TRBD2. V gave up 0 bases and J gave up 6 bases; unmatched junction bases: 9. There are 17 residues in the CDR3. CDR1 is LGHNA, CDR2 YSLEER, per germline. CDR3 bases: TGCGCCAGCAGCCAAGAGATCCCAGCGGGAGGGCCGGATACGCAGTATTTT. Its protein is CASSQEIPAGGPDTQYF.

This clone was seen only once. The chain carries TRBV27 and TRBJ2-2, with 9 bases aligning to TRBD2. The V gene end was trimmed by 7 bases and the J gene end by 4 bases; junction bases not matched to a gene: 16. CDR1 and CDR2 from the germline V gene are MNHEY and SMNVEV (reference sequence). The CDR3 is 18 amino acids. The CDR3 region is CASTGTSRRMVATGELFF. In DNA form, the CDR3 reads TGTGCCAGCACCGGGACTAGCCGGAGAATGGTGGCCACCGGGGAGCTGTTTTTT.

The DNA for the CDR3 is TGTGCCAGCAGTGACACCGGGACATGGAACACTGAAGCTTTCTTT. This encodes CASSDTGTWNTEAFF. This rearrangement joins TRBV2 to TRBJ1-1, with a possible D match to TRBD1 (6 bases). Looked up from germline, CDR1 is SNHLY and CDR2 is FYNNEI. V lost 3 bases, J lost 1 base, and 12 bases lay in between. The CDR3 has 15 residues.

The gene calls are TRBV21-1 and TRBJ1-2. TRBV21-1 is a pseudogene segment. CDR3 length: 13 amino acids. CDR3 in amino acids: CASSHFHGDGYTF. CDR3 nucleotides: TGTGCCAGCAGCCATTTTCACGGGGATGGCTACACCTTC.

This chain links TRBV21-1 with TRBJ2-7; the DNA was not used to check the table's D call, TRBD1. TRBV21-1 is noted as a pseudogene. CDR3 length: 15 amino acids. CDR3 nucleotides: TGTGCCAGCAGCAAAAAGACAGGGAGCTCCTACGAGCAGTACTTC. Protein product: CASSKKTGSSYEQYF.

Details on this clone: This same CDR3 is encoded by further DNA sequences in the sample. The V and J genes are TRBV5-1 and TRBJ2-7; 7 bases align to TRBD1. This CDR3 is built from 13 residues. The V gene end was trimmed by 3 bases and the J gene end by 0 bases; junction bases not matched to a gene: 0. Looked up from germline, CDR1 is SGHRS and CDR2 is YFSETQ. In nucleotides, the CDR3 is TGCGCCAGCAGCTGGGACAGCTCCTACGAGCAGTACTTC. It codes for CASSWDSSYEQYF.

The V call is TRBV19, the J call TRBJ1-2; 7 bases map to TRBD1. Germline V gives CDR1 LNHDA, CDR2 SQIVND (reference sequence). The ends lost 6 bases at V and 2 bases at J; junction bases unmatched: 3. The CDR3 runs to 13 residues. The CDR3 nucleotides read TGTGCCAGTAGAACACAGGGGAACTATGGCTACACCTTC. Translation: CASRTQGNYGYTF.